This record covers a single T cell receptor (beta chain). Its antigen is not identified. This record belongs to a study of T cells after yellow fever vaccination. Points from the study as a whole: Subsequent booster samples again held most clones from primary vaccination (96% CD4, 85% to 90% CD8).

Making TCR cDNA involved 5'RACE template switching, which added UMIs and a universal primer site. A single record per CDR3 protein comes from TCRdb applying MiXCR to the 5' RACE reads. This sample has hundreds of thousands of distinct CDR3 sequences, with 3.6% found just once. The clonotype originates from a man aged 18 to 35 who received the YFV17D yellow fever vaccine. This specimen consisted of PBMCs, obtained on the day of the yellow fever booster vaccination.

In DNA, the CDR3 is TGTGCCATCAGTGAGTCTATCAGGCGGGCCGAGCAGTACTTC. Its protein is CAISESIRRAEQYF. The chain links TRBV10-3 to TRBJ2-7; D might be TRBD2 (5 bases). The CDR3 is 14 amino acids. V dropped 0 bases and J dropped 6 bases, with 12 bases sitting between them. Germline CDR1 and CDR2: ENHRY and SYGVKD.